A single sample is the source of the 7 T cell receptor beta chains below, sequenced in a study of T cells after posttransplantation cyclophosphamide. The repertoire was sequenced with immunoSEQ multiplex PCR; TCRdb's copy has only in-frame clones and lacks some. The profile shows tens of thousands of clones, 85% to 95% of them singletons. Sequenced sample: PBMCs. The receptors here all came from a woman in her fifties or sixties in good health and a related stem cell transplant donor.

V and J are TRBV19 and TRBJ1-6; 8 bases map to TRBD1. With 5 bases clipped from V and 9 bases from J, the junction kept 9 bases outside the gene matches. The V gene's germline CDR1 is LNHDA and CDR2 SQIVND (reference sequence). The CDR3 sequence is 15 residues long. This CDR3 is CASSSRTGQGSPLHF. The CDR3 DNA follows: TGTGCCAGTAGTTCCCGGACAGGGCAAGGTTCACCCCTCCACTTT.

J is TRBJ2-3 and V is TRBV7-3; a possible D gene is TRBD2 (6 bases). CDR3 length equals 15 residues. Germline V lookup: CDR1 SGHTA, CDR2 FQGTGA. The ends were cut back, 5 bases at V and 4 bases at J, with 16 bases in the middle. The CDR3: CASSPGVGLADTQYF. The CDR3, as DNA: TGTGCCAGCAGCCCGGGAGTCGGGTTGGCAGATACGCAGTATTTT.

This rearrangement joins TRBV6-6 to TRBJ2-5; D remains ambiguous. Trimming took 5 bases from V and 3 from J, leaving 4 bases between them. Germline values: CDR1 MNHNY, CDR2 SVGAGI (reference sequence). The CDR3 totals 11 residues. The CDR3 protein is CASSEEETQYF. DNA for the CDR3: TGTGCCAGCAGTGAGGAAGAGACCCAGTACTTC.

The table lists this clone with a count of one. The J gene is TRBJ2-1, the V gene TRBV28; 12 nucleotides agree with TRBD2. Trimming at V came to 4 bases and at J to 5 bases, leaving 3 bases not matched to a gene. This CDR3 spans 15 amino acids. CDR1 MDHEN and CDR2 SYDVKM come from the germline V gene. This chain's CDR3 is CASSSGLAGNNEQFF. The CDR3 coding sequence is TGTGCCAGCAGTTCTGGACTAGCGGGGAACAATGAGCAGTTCTTC.

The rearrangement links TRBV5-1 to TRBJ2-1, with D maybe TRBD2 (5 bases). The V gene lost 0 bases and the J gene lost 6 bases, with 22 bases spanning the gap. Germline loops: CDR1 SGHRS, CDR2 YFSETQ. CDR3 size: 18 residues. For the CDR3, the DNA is TGCGCCAGCAGCTTGGTGCGGGCTAGGGATGTTCTACGCAATGAGCAGTTCTTC. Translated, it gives CASSLVRARDVLRNEQFF.

The CDR3: CASSLDLSGGAAEQFF. Written as DNA, the CDR3 is TGTGCCAGCAGCTTAGATCTTAGCGGGGGGGCCGCTGAGCAGTTCTTC. The rearrangement links TRBV11-3 to TRBJ2-1; 11 nucleotides match TRBD2. Per germline, CDR1 SGHNT and CDR2 YENEEA. V was pared by 0 bases and J by 9 bases, with 7 bases of the junction left unmatched. The CDR3 has 16 residues.

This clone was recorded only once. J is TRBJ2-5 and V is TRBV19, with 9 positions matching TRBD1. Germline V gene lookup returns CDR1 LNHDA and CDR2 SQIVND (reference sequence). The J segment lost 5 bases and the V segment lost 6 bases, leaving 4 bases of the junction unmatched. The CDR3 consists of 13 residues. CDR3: CASSNRGRETQYF. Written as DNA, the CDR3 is TGTGCCAGTAGCAACAGGGGGCGGGAGACCCAGTACTTC.